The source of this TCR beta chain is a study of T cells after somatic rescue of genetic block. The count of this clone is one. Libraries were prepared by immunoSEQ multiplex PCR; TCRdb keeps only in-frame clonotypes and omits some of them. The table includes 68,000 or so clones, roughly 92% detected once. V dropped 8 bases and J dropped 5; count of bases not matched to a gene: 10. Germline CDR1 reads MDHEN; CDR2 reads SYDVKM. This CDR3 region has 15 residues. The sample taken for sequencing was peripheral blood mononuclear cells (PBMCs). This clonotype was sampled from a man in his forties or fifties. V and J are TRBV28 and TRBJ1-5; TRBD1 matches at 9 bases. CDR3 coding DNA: TGTGCCAGCGGAACGCCGGGACAGGGCTATCAGCCCCAGCATTTT. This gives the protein CASGTPGQGYQPQHF.